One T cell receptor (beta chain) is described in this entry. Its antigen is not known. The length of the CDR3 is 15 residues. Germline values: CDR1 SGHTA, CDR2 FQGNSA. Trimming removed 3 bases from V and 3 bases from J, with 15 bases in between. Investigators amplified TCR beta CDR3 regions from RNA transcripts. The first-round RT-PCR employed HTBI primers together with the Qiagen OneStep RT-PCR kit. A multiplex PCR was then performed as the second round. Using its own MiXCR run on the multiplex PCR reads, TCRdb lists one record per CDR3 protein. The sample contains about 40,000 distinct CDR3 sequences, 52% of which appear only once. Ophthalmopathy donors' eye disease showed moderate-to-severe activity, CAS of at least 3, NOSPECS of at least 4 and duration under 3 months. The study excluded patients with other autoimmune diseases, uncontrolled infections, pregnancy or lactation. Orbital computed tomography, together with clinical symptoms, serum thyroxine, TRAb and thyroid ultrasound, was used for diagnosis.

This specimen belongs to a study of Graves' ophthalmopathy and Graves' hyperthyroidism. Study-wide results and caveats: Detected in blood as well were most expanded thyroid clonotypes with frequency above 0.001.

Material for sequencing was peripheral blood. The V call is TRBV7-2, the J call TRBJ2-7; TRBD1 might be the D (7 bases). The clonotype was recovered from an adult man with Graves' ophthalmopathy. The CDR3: CASSLAGQCHYEQYV. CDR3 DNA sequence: TGTGCCAGCAGCTTGGCGGGACAGTGCCACTACGAGCAGTACGTC.